This T cell receptor beta chain was identified in a study of CD8 T cells in ankylosing spondylitis. Comment on this clonotype: Its antigen is undetermined.

In TCRdb, the 5' RACE reads were re-called with MiXCR into one record per CDR3 protein. The data hold about 330,000 distinct CDR3 sequences, with 8% observed a single time. Study observations and caveats: Seemingly distinctive of ankylosing spondylitis blood was a TCR beta motif formed by eight highly homologous variants. Matched synovial fluid from ankylosing spondylitis patients was reported to be enriched for disease-linked clones.

V shed 8 bases and J 3 bases; nucleotides not matched to a gene: 10. This CDR3 comprises 17 residues. The V gene's germline CDR1 is ENHRY and CDR2 SYGVKD. The sample taken for sequencing was blood, either unsorted or a sorted T cell fraction (not recorded which). This receptor was taken from a male donor with ankylosing spondylitis. This rearrangement joins TRBV10-3 to TRBJ2-3; 14 positions agree with TRBD2. The CDR3 spells CAISGLAGDVGTDTQYF. The DNA for the CDR3 is TGTGCCATCTCGGGACTAGCGGGAGATGTTGGGACAGATACGCAGTATTTT.